Reported below is one T cell receptor beta chain. The limits of the CDR3 on the DNA are not certain, so only TCRdb's listed CDR3 is given. This sample was included in a study of CD8 T cells in ankylosing spondylitis. TCRdb reprocessed the 5' RACE reads via MiXCR and lists one record per CDR3 protein. The table lists about 260,000 distinct CDR3 sequences, about 20% of them singletons, with 7.8% in the top ten. Ends included, the CDR3 has 18 residues. From germline, CDR1 is MNHEY and CDR2 SMNVEV (reference sequence). The receptor was isolated from a male donor with ankylosing spondylitis or in good health (not recorded which). The chain is built from TRBV27 and TRBJ2-2; the table assigns TRBD1, which was not confirmed against the DNA. The sequencing input was blood, either unsorted or a sorted T cell fraction (not recorded which). CDR3 region: CASSLGGGHLFTGELFFF.